Listed here is a single T cell receptor (beta chain). The length of the CDR3 is 15 residues. J lost 2 bases, V lost 4 bases, and 5 bases had no gene match. Germline V gene data show CDR1 as MNHEY and CDR2 as SMNVEV (reference sequence). Clones were sequenced by immunoSEQ multiplex PCR, and TCRdb holds only the in-frame ones, with some missing. The sample has hundreds of thousands of clones, about 84% seen once. These data belong to a study of shared T cell receptors in the human thymus. The same data also contributed to another study, on human thymus T cells. Per that study: Donor material was obtained from healthy Finnish infants undergoing corrective surgery for congenital heart defects. Resections from corrective heart surgery supplied the thymus tissue. Unrelated individuals reportedly shared highly overlapping thymic TCR repertoires.

Input material: thymocytes. The chain joins TRBV27 to TRBJ2-7; 10 positions agree with TRBD1. The origin of this receptor is a boy younger than two with a congenital heart defect. CDR3 nucleotide sequence: TGTGCCAGCAGTTCCCGGGACAGGGGTACCTACGAGCAGTACTTC. This sequence encodes CASSSRDRGTYEQYF.